One sample yielded the 30 T cell receptor beta chains listed below, sequenced in a study of T cells in Graves' hyperthyroidism and ophthalmopathy. Amplified TCR beta CDR3 regions derived from RNA transcripts. First-round RT-PCR targeting the TCR CDR3 was performed with the HTBI primer set. TCRdb reanalysed the multiplex PCR reads using MiXCR and keeps one entry per CDR3 protein. The repertoire holds a few hundred thousand distinct CDR3 sequences, with about a sixth as singletons. What was sequenced was blood. These receptors originate from a middle-aged woman with Graves' ophthalmopathy.

This clonotype was observed at least ten times. The chain joins TRBV20-1 to TRBJ2-5; 8 nucleotides match TRBD2. J was trimmed by 4 bases and V by 3 bases; bases with no gene match: 10. CDR1 DFQATT and CDR2 SNEGSKA come from the germline V gene (reference sequence). The length of the CDR3 is 15 residues. CDR3 protein: CSASFSGSRRETQYF. CDR3 coding DNA: TGCAGTGCTAGTTTCAGCGGGAGTCGTCGAGAGACCCAGTACTTC.

This clonotype came up many times. The rearrangement joins TRBV20-1 to TRBJ1-1; D gene ambiguous. V lost 3 bases and J 4 bases, leaving 21 bases between the germline ends. Germline lookup yields CDR1 DFQATT and CDR2 SNEGSKA (reference sequence). This CDR3 has 16 amino acids. CDR3 region: CSASYYAVGFRTEAFF. The CDR3 bases are TGCAGTGCTAGTTATTATGCTGTAGGGTTCCGCACTGAAGCTTTCTTT.

This clonotype was counted at least ten times. It may be a read error: a sequence one base away is much more abundant. V gene TRBV27 combines with J gene TRBJ1-1; TRBD1 aligns across 8 bases. The germline V gene has CDR1 MNHEY and CDR2 SMNVEV (reference sequence). The CDR3 is 13 amino acids. In DNA, the CDR3 is TGTGCCAGCAGTGCCGACAGGGGCACTGAAGCTTCCTTT. This codes for CASSADRGTEASF.

This chain uses TRBV2 with TRBJ1-5; D not resolved. This CDR3 is 14 amino acids long. V was cut by 4 bases and J by 2 bases, with 9 bases left in between. CDR1 is SNHLY, CDR2 FYNNEI, per germline. This CDR3 reads CASSGGMGNQPQHF. The CDR3 DNA reads TGTGCCAGCAGTGGTGGTATGGGCAATCAGCCCCAGCATTTT.

This clonotype turned up a few times. The chain carries TRBV6-1 and TRBJ2-4, with 9 positions matching TRBD1. The V gene end was trimmed by 6 bases and the J gene end by 7 bases; junction bases not matched to a gene: 7. The germline V gene encodes CDR1 MNHNS and CDR2 SASEGT. CDR3 length: 14 amino acids. The CDR3 loop is CASRPGQGMNIQYF. DNA for the CDR3: TGTGCCAGCAGGCCGGGACAGGGTATGAACATTCAGTACTTC.

This clonotype was counted at least ten times. The genes are TRBV10-3 and TRBJ2-7; 13 nucleotides line up with TRBD2. CDR1 ENHRY and CDR2 SYGVKD come from the germline V gene. The CDR3 runs 13 residues. The ends lost 6 bases at V and 9 bases at J; junction bases unmatched: 5. The chain's CDR3 is CAIRETSGRWQYF. CDR3 nucleotide sequence: TGTGCCATCAGGGAGACTAGCGGGAGGTGGCAGTACTTC.

This clonotype is a singleton in its sample. One end of the junction is discordant with germline, which a read error may explain. This chain connects TRBV6-1 to TRBJ1-5; TRBD1 matches 8 bases. Germline CDR1 MNHNS, CDR2 SASEGT. The CDR3 is 15 amino acids. CDR3: CASSPRVRGRAGQPF. Written as DNA, the CDR3 is TGTGCCAGCAGTCCGCGGGTCAGGGGGCGCGCGGGGCAGCCTTTT.

This clonotype was picked up a small number of times. V gene TRBV12-3 or TRBV12-4 combines with J gene TRBJ1-5; possibly TRBD1 for D (5 bases). V lost 3 bases, J lost 4 bases, and 10 bases lay in between. This CDR3 comprises 14 residues. In DNA, the CDR3 is TGTGCCAGCAGTTTGAAGGGACGAAATCAGCCCCAGCATTTT. This translates into CASSLKGRNQPQHF.

This clonotype has ten or more counts. This rearrangement joins TRBV12-3 or TRBV12-4 to TRBJ2-5; D may be TRBD2 (5 bases). The CDR3 runs to 12 residues. V was cut by 5 bases and J by 5 bases, with 9 bases left in between. The CDR3 DNA sequence: TGTGCCAGCAGTGCCCCGGGGGAGACCCAGTACTTC. Translated, it gives CASSAPGETQYF.

This clonotype was detected ten times or more. The V gene is TRBV20-1, the J gene TRBJ2-7; unclear D gene. The CDR3 is made up of 15 amino acids. Trimming removed 6 bases from V and 2 bases from J, with 20 bases in between. Germline V CDR1 and CDR2: DFQATT, SNEGSKA (reference sequence). The CDR3 spells CSAPTGQHGTYEQYF. Here the CDR3 DNA reads TGCAGTGCCCCCACCGGCCAGCACGGTACCTACGAGCAGTACTTC.

The sample holds a few counts of this clonotype. This rearrangement joins TRBV5-1 to TRBJ2-5; D is ambiguous. There are 14 residues in the CDR3. Germline-derived CDR1 and CDR2 are SGHRS and YFSETQ. V was shortened by 0 bases and J by 5 bases, with 11 bases between the two germline ends. CDR3 in DNA: TGCGCCAGCAGCTTGGGGCTCCTGGGGGAGACCCAGTACTTC. Translation gives CASSLGLLGETQYF.

This clonotype was detected many times. The chain joins TRBV6-1 to TRBJ1-2; 9 bases match TRBD1. This CDR3 comprises 16 residues. The V gene end was trimmed by 2 bases and the J gene end by 2 bases; junction bases not matched to a gene: 6. Per germline, CDR1 MNHNS and CDR2 SASEGT. The CDR3 region has the DNA TGTGCCAGCAGTGAACAACAGGGGGCGGTGAACTATGGCTACACCTTC. Translation gives CASSEQQGAVNYGYTF.

There are many counts of this clonotype. Just one base apart from a much larger clone, this may be a read error. The chain is built from TRBV12-3 or TRBV12-4 and TRBJ2-7; 7 bases fit TRBD2. This CDR3 has 16 amino acids. The CDR3 nucleotides are TGTGCCAGCAGTTTAGGTCTGGCGGGAGATCTGTACGGGCAGTACTTC. This codes for CASSLGLAGDLYGQYF.

The V gene is TRBV12-3 or TRBV12-4, the J gene TRBJ2-5, with a weak D call TRBD1 (7 bases). This CDR3 is built from 15 residues. Trimming left V 3 bases short and J 5 bases short, with 16 bases between. The CDR3 region has the DNA TGTGCCAGCAGTTTCTCGACTAGGGGGCGGGAGACCCAGTACTTC. The encoded protein is CASSFSTRGRETQYF.

This clonotype was counted ten times or more. This sequence joins TRBV20-1 and TRBJ1-6; TRBD1 might be the D (6 bases). The length of the CDR3 is 14 residues. Trimming stripped 3 bases from V and 6 bases from J, with 12 bases between. Germline CDR1 DFQATT, CDR2 SNEGSKA (reference sequence). The CDR3 spells CSARVTGGNSPLHF. The CDR3 DNA is TGCAGTGCTAGGGTGACAGGAGGTAATTCACCCCTCCACTTT.

For this clonotype: The conserved final phenylalanine or tryptophan is absent from the CDR3, which likely points to a read error. The J gene is TRBJ2-7, the V gene TRBV28; a possible D gene is TRBD1 (5 bases). The V gene lost 2 bases and the J gene lost 5 bases, with 13 bases spanning the gap. The V gene's germline CDR1 is MDHEN and CDR2 SYDVKM. This CDR3 spans 14 amino acids. This CDR3 reads CASSLLGTGDEQYL. CDR3 bases: TGTGCCAGCAGTTTACTGGGAACAGGAGACGAGCAGTACCTC.

This clonotype was seen repeatedly, ten times or more. V usage is TRBV10-3 and J usage is TRBJ2-7, with D maybe TRBD2 (6 bases). This CDR3 contains 16 residues. The V end was cut by 4 bases, the J end by 1 base, with 17 bases between. CDR1 is ENHRY, CDR2 SYGVKD, per germline. CDR3 DNA: TGTGCCATCAGTGGCGGGATGACGGGGGAATCCTACGAGCAGTACTTC. It yields the protein CAISGGMTGESYEQYF.

The chain employs TRBV12-3 or TRBV12-4 and TRBJ1-2; 8 bases agree with TRBD1. The CDR3 runs 14 residues. Trimming took 3 bases from V and 7 from J; bases not matched to a gene: 7. The CDR3 sequence: CASSFLGQGSGYTF. In DNA, the CDR3 is TGTGCCAGCAGTTTTCTTGGACAGGGCTCTGGCTACACCTTC.

The genes are TRBV7-2 and TRBJ2-7; TRBD1 matches 7 bases. Trimming took 5 bases from V and 0 from J; bases not matched to a gene: 7. Looked up from germline, CDR1 is SGHTA and CDR2 is FQGNSA. The CDR3 is 15 residues long. CDR3 sequence reads: CASSHAGDSSYEQYF. CDR3 in DNA: TGTGCCAGCAGCCACGCCGGGGACAGCTCCTACGAGCAGTACTTC. Based on the CDR3 plus reference TRBV7-2 and TRBJ2-7, the full variable domain is GAGVSQSPSNKVTEKGKDVELRCDPISGHTALYWYRQSLGQGLEFLIYFQGNSAPDKSGLPSDRFSAERTGGSVSTLTIQRTQQEDSAVYLCASSHAGDSSYEQYFGPGTRLTVT.

This clonotype has a count of ten or more. The CDR3 is CASSFQRYNTGELFF. CDR3 sequence (DNA): TGTGCCAGCAGCTTCCAGCGGTACAACACCGGGGAGCTGTTTTTT. V usage is TRBV7-8 and J usage is TRBJ2-2; D possibly corresponds to TRBD2 (5 bases). The germline V gene has CDR1 SGHVS and CDR2 FQNEAQ. CDR3 length: 15 amino acids. V lost 3 bases, J lost 2 bases, and 10 bases lay in between.

This clonotype was seen at least ten times. The V call is TRBV19, the J call TRBJ2-7; 8 bases are shared with TRBD2. The J segment lost 2 bases and the V segment lost 5 bases, leaving 8 bases of the junction unmatched. The CDR3 is 15 amino acids. The V gene's germline CDR1 is LNHDA and CDR2 SQIVND (reference sequence). CDR3 bases: TGTGCCAGTAGTGAGCGGGAGCGACCTACCTACGAGCAGTACTTC. This translates into CASSERERPTYEQYF.

This clonotype showed up many times. The chain couples TRBV12-5 to TRBJ2-5, with TRBD2 matching over 7 bases. Trimming cost V 1 base and J 0 bases; bases outside gene matches: 5. This CDR3 is 16 amino acids long. From germline, CDR1 is LGHNT and CDR2 FRNRAP. Here the CDR3 reads CASGLGGAGYQETQYF. CDR3 coding DNA: TGTGCTAGTGGTTTGGGGGGAGCGGGGTACCAAGAGACCCAGTACTTC.

This clonotype was observed a handful of times. V and J are TRBV6-5 and TRBJ2-7; D perhaps matches TRBD1 (5 bases). Trimming shortened V by 1 base and J by 2 bases, and 9 bases separated the two germline ends. The CDR3 is 14 amino acids. CDR1 and CDR2 (germline): MNHEY, SVGAGI. The CDR3 loop reads CASSYFTGTYEQYF. The DNA of the CDR3 is TGTGCCAGCAGTTACTTTACAGGTACCTACGAGCAGTACTTC.

The table lists this clonotype with many counts. This chain joins TRBV27 and TRBJ1-1; 9 nucleotides line up with TRBD1. The CDR3 length is 19 residues. The germline gives CDR1 MNHEY, CDR2 SMNVEV (reference sequence). V was pared by 4 bases and J by 4 bases, with 19 bases of the junction left unmatched. Written as DNA, the CDR3 is TGTGCCAGCAGTTCCCACATCACGGACCTACAGGGGGCGAGCACTGAAGCTTTCTTT. This translates into CASSSHITDLQGASTEAFF.

This clonotype was detected many times. The chain employs TRBV6-5 and TRBJ1-5, with D unresolved. Germline V CDR1 and CDR2: MNHEY, SVGAGI. The CDR3 runs to 18 residues. Trimming pared 5 bases from V and 0 bases from J, leaving 20 bases between. The chain's CDR3 is CASSRQQRAANSNQPQHF. DNA for the CDR3: TGTGCCAGCAGTCGGCAGCAAAGGGCAGCTAATAGCAATCAGCCCCAGCATTTT.

This clonotype was seen many times. The rearrangement uses TRBV7-2 and TRBJ1-1; D remains ambiguous. The CDR3 totals 17 residues. From germline, CDR1 is SGHTA and CDR2 FQGNSA. V was cut by 5 bases and J by 0 bases, with 19 bases left in between. The CDR3 region has the DNA TGTGCCAGCAGCCGAGACGGACGGTCCTTCATGAACACTGAAGCTTTCTTT. Protein sequence: CASSRDGRSFMNTEAFF.

The chain employs TRBV7-2 and TRBJ1-5; D remains unclear. The V and J ends lost 0 bases and 3 bases respectively, with 9 bases between them. Germline V gene lookup returns CDR1 SGHTA and CDR2 FQGNSA. This CDR3 is built from 15 residues. CDR3 sequence: CASSLAPAYNQPQHF. CDR3 coding DNA: TGTGCCAGCAGCTTAGCGCCAGCTTACAATCAGCCCCAGCATTTT. The whole variable domain, remainder taken from reference TRBV7-2 and TRBJ1-5, is GAGVSQSPSNKVTEKGKDVELRCDPISGHTALYWYRQSLGQGLEFLIYFQGNSAPDKSGLPSDRFSAERTGGSVSTLTIQRTQQEDSAVYLCASSLAPAYNQPQHFGDGTRLSIL.

At least ten counts were recorded for this clonotype. The chain recombines TRBV28 with TRBJ1-2, with 9 bases that match TRBD1. Per germline, CDR1 MDHEN and CDR2 SYDVKM. V shed 9 bases and J 7 bases; nucleotides not matched to a gene: 9. CDR3 size: 13 residues. This CDR3 reads CASDRGTGGGYTF. Written as DNA, the CDR3 is TGTGCCAGTGACAGGGGGACGGGGGGTGGCTACACCTTC.

At least ten counts were recorded for this clonotype. The chain uses TRBV20-1 and TRBJ2-4, with TRBD2 matching 8 bases. Trimming removed 2 bases from V and 5 bases from J; junction bases left unmatched: 5. In germline, CDR1 is DFQATT, CDR2 SNEGSKA (reference sequence). The CDR3 consists of 14 residues. The CDR3 loop is CSARIRREENIQYF. The CDR3 nucleotides are TGCAGTGCTAGAATTCGGCGGGAGGAAAACATTCAGTACTTC.

The sample holds many counts of this clonotype. The rearrangement links TRBV27 to TRBJ2-2; no reliable D call. Germline CDR1 and CDR2: MNHEY and SMNVEV (reference sequence). The V gene lost 4 bases and the J gene lost 0 bases, with 3 bases spanning the gap. This CDR3 is built from 13 residues. The CDR3 DNA reads as TGTGCCAGCAGTTCCGCGAACACCGGGGAGCTGTTTTTT. Encoded protein: CASSSANTGELFF.